This TCR beta chain was observed in a study of read filtering for tumor transcriptome and immune sequencing. Study at large: Whole-transcriptome libraries were prepared after DNase treatment.

The library was built from about 400 ng RNA with molecular barcoded adaptors for alpha/delta and beta/gamma chains. TCRdb independently ran MiXCR on the reads; one entry per CDR3 protein. There are 130,000 or so distinct CDR3 sequences in the sample; roughly 13% occur only once, and roughly 7.6% lies in the top ten. There are 13 residues in the CDR3. Trimming removed 6 bases from V and 2 bases from J, with 11 bases in between. Per germline, CDR1 MNHEY and CDR2 SVGAGI. The table lists this clonotype with many counts. Sequenced sample: a population of CD138-negative cells sorted from bone marrow. This clonotype was obtained from a donor at least 40 years old with multiple myeloma. The chain uses TRBV6-5 and TRBJ2-7; the D gene could be TRBD1 or TRBD2 (7 bases each). As DNA, the CDR3 is TGTGCCAGCAGCCAGGGGGGGGCCTACGAGCAGTACTTC. Residues: CASSQGGAYEQYF.